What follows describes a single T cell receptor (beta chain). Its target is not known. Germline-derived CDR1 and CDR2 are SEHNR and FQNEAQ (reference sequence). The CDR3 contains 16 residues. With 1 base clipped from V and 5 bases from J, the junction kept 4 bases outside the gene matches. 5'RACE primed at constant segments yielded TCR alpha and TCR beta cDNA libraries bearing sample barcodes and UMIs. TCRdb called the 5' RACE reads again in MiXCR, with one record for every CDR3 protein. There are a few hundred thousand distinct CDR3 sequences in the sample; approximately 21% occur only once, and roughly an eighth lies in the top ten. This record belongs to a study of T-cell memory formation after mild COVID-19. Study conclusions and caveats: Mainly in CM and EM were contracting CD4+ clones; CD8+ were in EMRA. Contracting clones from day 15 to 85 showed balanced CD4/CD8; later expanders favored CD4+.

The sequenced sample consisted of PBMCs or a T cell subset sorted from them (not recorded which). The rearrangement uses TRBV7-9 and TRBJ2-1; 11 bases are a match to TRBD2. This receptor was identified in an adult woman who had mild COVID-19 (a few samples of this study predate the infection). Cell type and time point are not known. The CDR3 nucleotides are TGTGCCAGCAGCTTAGTAGGGGGACTAGCGGACAATGAGCAGTTCTTC. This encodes CASSLVGGLADNEQFF.